A single sample gave rise to the 11 T cell receptor beta chains below, sequenced in a study of long-term antiretroviral therapy in people with HIV. At the survey level, the v3.0 immunoSEQ assay was run. Profiled with immunoSEQ multiplex PCR; TCRdb holds only in-frame clones, not every one. The sample consists of about 25,000 clones, about 92% of them appearing once. Sample: unsorted PBMCs, taken 7.6 years after starting antiretroviral therapy. The origin of the receptors is a woman in her forties with HIV.

The V and J genes are TRBV6-5 and TRBJ2-7; D is possibly TRBD1 (5 bases). Germline CDR1 is MNHEY and CDR2 is SVGAGI. The CDR3 spans 13 residues. Deletions cut 5 bases from V and 4 bases from J, with 12 bases between. The CDR3 region has the DNA TGTGCCAGCAGTCTACAGGTTGGGTACGAGCAGTACTTC. Its protein is CASSLQVGYEQYF.

The J gene is TRBJ2-2, the V gene TRBV19; no clear D gene. Germline loops: CDR1 LNHDA, CDR2 SQIVND (reference sequence). This CDR3 contains 16 residues. V lost 5 bases to trimming and J lost 0 bases, with 13 bases between them. Here the CDR3 DNA reads TGTGCCAGTAGTCTGGGTTCTGCCTCGAACACCGGGGAGCTGTTTTTT. It is translated as CASSLGSASNTGELFF. The whole variable domain, remainder taken from reference TRBV19 and TRBJ2-2, is DGGITQSPKYLFRKEGQNVTLSCEQNLNHDAMYWYRQDPGQGLRLIYYSQIVNDFQKGDIAEGYSVSREKKESFPLTVTSAQKNPTAFYLCASSLGSASNTGELFFGEGSRLTVL.

This sequence joins TRBV7-8 and TRBJ2-1; 9 positions match TRBD1. CDR1 SGHVS and CDR2 FQNEAQ come from the germline V gene. V shed 5 bases and J 8 bases; nucleotides not matched to a gene: 16. The CDR3 runs to 17 residues. DNA for the CDR3: TGTGCCAGCAGCCCAAAGTACCGGGACAGGGACGTGGATGAGCAGTTCTTC. Encoded protein: CASSPKYRDRDVDEQFF.

V and J are TRBV4-1 and TRBJ1-2, with D tentatively TRBD1 (5 bases). Germline V gives CDR1 MGHRA, CDR2 YSYEKL. This CDR3 region has 16 residues. V gave up 1 base and J gave up 7 bases, with 19 bases separating them. The CDR3 DNA sequence: TGCGCCAGCAGCCAAGTGATGAGGGGAGGGAAGGGTGGCTACACCTTC. Residues: CASSQVMRGGKGGYTF.

The rearrangement links TRBV9 to TRBJ2-2; 10 bases line up with TRBD2. This CDR3 contains 16 residues. Trimming cost V 4 bases and J 3 bases; bases outside gene matches: 6. The V gene's germline CDR1 is SGDLS and CDR2 YYNGEE. DNA of the CDR3: TGTGCCAGCAGCCAGAGCGGGGGGGCCTACACCGGGGAGCTGTTTTTT. Its protein is CASSQSGGAYTGELFF.

The chain recombines TRBV11-2 with TRBJ2-3; 7 positions agree with TRBD1. The CDR3 is made up of 15 amino acids. Germline CDR1 SGHAT, CDR2 FQNNGV. V shed 5 bases, J shed 0 bases, and the junction held 5 bases outside the gene matches. CDR3 coding DNA: TGTGCCAGCAGCGTAAGGGACAGAAGCACAGATACGCAGTATTTT. Amino acid sequence: CASSVRDRSTDTQYF.

The CDR3 reads CASSLQSGELFF. The CDR3 nucleotides read TGTGCCAGCAGCTTACAGTCCGGGGAGCTGTTTTTT. The chain links TRBV7-9 to TRBJ2-2; D is ambiguous. CDR1 SEHNR and CDR2 FQNEAQ come from the germline V gene (reference sequence). There are 12 residues in the CDR3. Trimming took 2 bases from V and 6 from J, leaving 4 bases between them.

The chain carries TRBV30 and TRBJ1-2; D ambiguous. This CDR3 is 14 amino acids long. The V gene's germline CDR1 is GTSNPN and CDR2 SVGIG (reference sequence). The ends were cut back, 0 bases at V and 0 bases at J, with 8 bases in the middle. CDR3 loop: CAWSVRLANYGYTF. CDR3 coding DNA: TGTGCCTGGAGTGTACGATTAGCTAACTATGGCTACACCTTC.

The chain links TRBV18 to TRBJ2-3; no definite D call. CDR3 length equals 13 residues. The V gene's germline CDR1 is KGHSH and CDR2 LQKENI. The V gene lost 2 bases and the J gene lost 2 bases, with 5 bases spanning the gap. The CDR3 spells CASSPWATDTQYF. CDR3 in DNA: TGTGCCAGCTCACCATGGGCCACAGATACGCAGTATTTT. The whole variable domain, remainder taken from reference TRBV18 and TRBJ2-3, is NAGVMQNPRHLVRRRGQEARLRCSPMKGHSHVYWYRQLPEEGLKFMVYLQKENIIDESGMPKERFSAEFPKEGPSILRIQQVVRGDSAAYFCASSPWATDTQYFGPGTRLTVL.

This chain links TRBV4-1 with TRBJ2-2; a weak D match, TRBD1 (7 bases). From germline, CDR1 is MGHRA and CDR2 YSYEKL. This CDR3 spans 19 amino acids. Trimming shortened V by 4 bases and J by 0 bases, and 21 bases separated the two germline ends. In nucleotides, the CDR3 is TGCGCCAGCAGCCTTCCCGCGGGGAGACAGGGCTCGAACACCGGGGAGCTGTTTTTT. Protein sequence: CASSLPAGRQGSNTGELFF.

V and J are TRBV5-4 and TRBJ1-3; D gene unclear. V shed 4 bases and J shed 3 bases, with 14 bases lying between them. The V gene's germline CDR1 is SGHNT and CDR2 YYREEE (reference sequence). The CDR3 contains 15 residues. CDR3 nucleotides: TGTGCCAGCAGCGACGCCCGGAAGGATGGAAACACCATATATTTT. Its protein product is CASSDARKDGNTIYF.